What follows are 23 T cell receptor beta chains derived from one specimen sequenced in a study of blood T cell repertoires in COVID-19. Sequencing used immunoSEQ multiplex PCR; TCRdb keeps in-frame clones, though not all of them. The sample consists of some 80,000 clones, about 90% of them appearing once. Specimen: peripheral blood. The receptor set was obtained from a human donor in a cohort sampled during active COVID-19.

The chain recombines TRBV6-2 or TRBV6-3 with TRBJ2-3; TRBD2 agrees at 8 bases. V trimming: 5 bases; J trimming: 3 bases; junction bases outside the gene matches: 7. This CDR3 contains 15 residues. Germline V CDR1 and CDR2: MNHEY, SVGEGT. The CDR3 reads CASSHAGGRTDTQYF. CDR3 DNA sequence: TGTGCCAGCAGTCACGCGGGCGGGAGGACAGATACGCAGTATTTT.

This clone was recorded only once. V and J are TRBV9 and TRBJ2-5; D is possibly TRBD1 (7 bases). CDR1 and CDR2 from the germline V gene are SGDLS and YYNGEE. V gave up 3 bases and J gave up 5 bases, with 11 bases separating them. The CDR3 loop spans 13 amino acids. The DNA of the CDR3 is TGTGCCAGCAGCGCCGCAGGGGGGGAGACCCAGTACTTC. This translates into CASSAAGGETQYF.

This clone is a singleton in its sample. Here the CDR3 reads CAILRSSSGNTIYF. CDR3 DNA: TGTGCCATCTTGCGGAGCTCCTCTGGAAACACCATATATTTT. The J gene is TRBJ1-3, the V gene TRBV7-9; D is undetermined. V was pared by 10 bases and J by 0 bases, with 13 bases between. The V gene's germline CDR1 is SEHNR and CDR2 FQNEAQ (reference sequence). This CDR3 comprises 14 residues.

V is TRBV5-4 and J is TRBJ2-1, with D tentatively TRBD2 (6 bases). CDR3 size: 14 residues. V gave up 9 bases and J gave up 4 bases, with 17 bases separating them. Looked up from germline, CDR1 is SGHNT and CDR2 is YYREEE (reference sequence). This CDR3 reads CATKARDLYNEQFF. The CDR3 nucleotides are TGTGCCACCAAGGCACGGGACTTGTACAATGAGCAGTTCTTC.

The CDR3 loop reads CASSILQVLGSPLHF. The DNA of the CDR3 is TGTGCCAGTAGTATCTTACAGGTCCTCGGTTCACCCCTCCACTTT. V is TRBV19 and J is TRBJ1-6; D is perhaps TRBD1 (5 bases). Trimming took 3 bases from V and 9 from J, leaving 15 bases between them. The CDR3 totals 15 residues. The V gene's germline CDR1 is LNHDA and CDR2 SQIVND (reference sequence).

Regarding this clone: Mismatch with germline at one junction end may stem from a read error. Different DNA sequences within this sample yield the same CDR3. The rearrangement links TRBV11-3 to TRBJ2-5, with 13 bases aligning to TRBD2. The CDR3 totals 15 residues. CDR1 SGHNT and CDR2 YENEEA come from the germline V gene. CDR3 in DNA: TGCGCCAGCAGCACGACTAGCGGGGGGAAAGAGACCCAGTACTTC. Translating it yields CASSTTSGGKETQYF.

The V call is TRBV28, the J call TRBJ2-2, with no clear D. The germline gives CDR1 MDHEN, CDR2 SYDVKM. V dropped 1 base and J dropped 4 bases, with 10 bases sitting between them. The CDR3 spans 15 residues. This CDR3 is CASSLLTPATGELFF. In DNA form, the CDR3 reads TGTGCCAGCAGTTTATTGACACCAGCCACCGGGGAGCTGTTTTTT.

The CDR3 protein is CASSLERASSHEQYF. For the CDR3, the DNA is TGTGCCAGCAGCTTAGAGAGGGCAAGTTCCCACGAGCAGTACTTC. The chain carries TRBV7-9 and TRBJ2-7, with D possibly being TRBD2 (5 bases). The CDR3 contains 15 residues. Germline-derived CDR1 and CDR2 are SEHNR and FQNEAQ (reference sequence). V was trimmed by 1 base and J by 5 bases, leaving 15 bases between them.

The rearrangement uses TRBV6-6 and TRBJ1-6; TRBD1 aligns across 7 bases. The CDR3 has 14 amino acids. The junction had 5 bases not matched to a gene; V was cut back by 4 bases and J by 8 bases. Germline lookup yields CDR1 MNHNY and CDR2 SVGAGI (reference sequence). CDR3 protein: CASSLEQGYSPLHF. DNA of the CDR3: TGTGCCAGCAGTTTGGAACAGGGGTATTCACCCCTCCACTTT.

This clone was observed once. The CDR3 reads CASSTGLAGATGELFF. As DNA, the CDR3 is TGCGCCAGCAGCACGGGACTAGCGGGGGCGACCGGGGAGCTGTTTTTT. This sequence joins TRBV5-1 and TRBJ2-2; 14 bases are shared with TRBD2. The CDR3 contains 16 residues. J was trimmed by 5 bases and V by 4 bases; bases with no gene match: 4. Germline V gene data show CDR1 as SGHRS and CDR2 as YFSETQ.

This sequence joins TRBV11-2 and TRBJ2-7, with unresolved D. Germline loops: CDR1 SGHAT, CDR2 FQNNGV. CDR3 size: 11 residues. V was trimmed by 1 base and J by 6 bases, leaving 4 bases between them. CDR3 nucleotide sequence: TGTGCCAGCAGCTTAGGGAGCGAGCAGTACTTC. It codes for CASSLGSEQYF.

This chain connects TRBV19 to TRBJ2-1, with D hard to call. V lost 5 bases, J lost 4 bases, and 9 bases lay in between. There are 13 residues in the CDR3. Germline V gene lookup returns CDR1 LNHDA and CDR2 SQIVND (reference sequence). This chain's CDR3 is CASSPTAYNEQFF. CDR3 coding DNA: TGTGCCAGTAGTCCCACAGCTTACAATGAGCAGTTCTTC.

This clone was seen only once. The chain employs TRBV7-9 and TRBJ2-5; 7 bases line up with TRBD1. Germline lookup yields CDR1 SEHNR and CDR2 FQNEAQ (reference sequence). This CDR3 is 14 amino acids long. The V gene end was trimmed by 5 bases and the J gene end by 4 bases; junction bases not matched to a gene: 7. CDR3 bases: TGTGCCAGCAGCCGACAGGGTCAGCTAGAGACCCAGTACTTC. This gives the protein CASSRQGQLETQYF.

The CDR3 sequence: CASSGGGRETQYF. The DNA for the CDR3 is TGTGCCAGCAGCGGGGGGGGGAGAGAGACCCAGTACTTC. The J gene is TRBJ2-5, the V gene TRBV6-5; TRBD2 matches at 8 bases. Germline V gene data show CDR1 as MNHEY and CDR2 as SVGAGI. Unmatched junction bases numbered 4, after V lost 6 bases and J lost 4 bases. The CDR3 spans 13 residues.

This clone was recorded a few times. This chain links TRBV5-1 with TRBJ1-3, with TRBD1 as a possible D gene (5 bases). Germline V gene data show CDR1 as SGHRS and CDR2 as YFSETQ. This CDR3 comprises 16 residues. The V and J ends lost 5 bases and 0 bases respectively, with 15 bases between them. CDR3 in amino acids: CASREWTTDSGNTIYF. For the CDR3, the DNA is TGCGCCAGCAGAGAGTGGACGACAGACTCTGGAAACACCATATATTTT.

The J gene is TRBJ1-4, the V gene TRBV5-1, with 9 bases aligning to TRBD1. Germline assignment: CDR1 SGHRS and CDR2 YFSETQ. The V segment lost 4 bases and the J segment 3 bases; nucleotides outside the gene matches: 7. This CDR3 comprises 16 residues. DNA of the CDR3: TGCGCCAGCAGCCCTGGGACAGGGCCGCCTAATGAAAAACTGTTTTTT. This codes for CASSPGTGPPNEKLFF.

This chain joins TRBV7-2 and TRBJ2-7; D remains ambiguous. Trimming left V 5 bases short and J 2 bases short, with 13 bases between. From germline, CDR1 is SGHTA and CDR2 FQGNSA. This CDR3 contains 14 residues. The CDR3 protein is CASSPETGTYEQYF. CDR3 sequence (DNA): TGTGCCAGCAGCCCGGAGACCGGAACCTACGAGCAGTACTTC.

J is TRBJ1-2 and V is TRBV29-1; D is undetermined. CDR1 is SQVTM and CDR2 is ANQGSEA in the germline V gene. The CDR3 is 13 residues long. V was shortened by 3 bases and J by 0 bases, with 8 bases between the two germline ends. CDR3 residues: CSVDYGANYGYTF. DNA for the CDR3: TGCAGCGTTGATTACGGAGCTAACTATGGCTACACCTTC. Full variable domain (remainder filled in from reference TRBV29-1 and TRBJ1-2): SAVISQKPSRDICQRGTSLTIQCQVDSQVTMMFWYRQQPGQSLTLIATANQGSEATYESGFVIDKFPISRPNLTFSTLTVSNMSPEDSSIYLCSVDYGANYGYTFGSGTRLTVV.

The chain recombines TRBV5-1 with TRBJ2-5, with 10 nucleotides matching TRBD1. The CDR3 is 15 amino acids. Germline V CDR1 and CDR2: SGHRS, YFSETQ. After removal of 0 bases from V and 3 bases from J, the junction contained 2 bases not matched to a gene. The CDR3 spells CASSLGGTGEETQYF. Written as DNA, the CDR3 is TGCGCCAGCAGCTTGGGTGGGACAGGGGAAGAGACCCAGTACTTC.

This sequence joins TRBV4-2 and TRBJ1-2; D remains ambiguous. Germline V gene sequence: CDR1 LGHNA, CDR2 YNFKEQ. V was shortened by 3 bases and J by 5 bases, with 13 bases between the two germline ends. The CDR3 is 14 residues long. This CDR3 reads CASSHPTVKYGYTF. CDR3 bases: TGTGCCAGCAGCCATCCCACAGTGAAGTATGGCTACACCTTC.

The CDR3 coding sequence is TGTGCCAGCAGCCCGAACAACCGGGGTTGGGAGACCCAGTACTTC. This sequence encodes CASSPNNRGWETQYF. The chain couples TRBV2 to TRBJ2-5; possible D gene TRBD2, 5 bases. The V end was cut by 6 bases, the J end by 5 bases, with 19 bases between. In germline, CDR1 is SNHLY, CDR2 FYNNEI. This CDR3 spans 15 amino acids.

This chain uses TRBV25-1 with TRBJ1-4; D possibly corresponds to TRBD1 (5 bases). Trimming cost V 1 base and J 8 bases, with 17 bases left between them. The germline gives CDR1 MGHDK, CDR2 SYGVNS. This CDR3 is 16 amino acids long. CDR3 sequence (DNA): TGTGCCAGCAGTGAATGGAAGGGAACCCAGGGCGAAAAACTGTTTTTT. It translates to CASSEWKGTQGEKLFF.

This clone appeared once. The chain links TRBV5-1 to TRBJ1-6, with 9 bases aligning to TRBD1. Germline V gene data show CDR1 as SGHRS and CDR2 as YFSETQ. The CDR3 spans 15 residues. With 6 bases clipped from V and 10 bases from J, the junction kept 11 bases outside the gene matches. This CDR3 reads CASTNWGTGQSPLHF. The CDR3 region has the DNA TGCGCCAGCACCAATTGGGGGACAGGGCAATCACCCCTCCACTTT.